This entry features one TCR beta chain sequence. Its target is unknown. Through a sample-barcoded 5' primer and a J-beta primer mix, a second PCR was run for roughly 6 to 11 cycles. From the 5' RACE reads, TCRdb called clonotypes with MiXCR, one entry per CDR3 protein. The table includes fewer than 950,000 distinct CDR3 sequences, around 36% detected once. This sample was included in a study of blood T cells in healthy people across ages. Notes on the study in general: Long-lived donors exceeded aged donors in naive CD4+ cells and diversity.

V was shortened by 3 bases and J by 0 bases, with 9 bases between the two germline ends. Germline V gene sequence: CDR1 SQVTM, CDR2 ANQGSEA. The CDR3 sequence is 14 residues long. The donors, healthy Caucasians from Russia, were aged roughly 6 to 100. Sequenced sample: blood. This receptor was obtained from a man aged 18 to 30 in good health. The chain is built from TRBV29-1 and TRBJ1-3; D unclear. CDR3 coding DNA: TGCAGCGTTGAGGGGATACTCTCTGGAAACACCATATATTTT. Translated, it gives CSVEGILSGNTIYF.